Shown below are 31 T cell receptor beta chains from a single sample sequenced in a study of neurological immune-mediated disorders. TCRdb recomputed calls from the 5' RACE reads with MiXCR, one row per CDR3 protein. The table has approximately 66,000 distinct CDR3 sequences, 4.5% seen once. The sequenced sample was PBMCs. The receptor source for this set is a man aged 25 to 45 with multiple sclerosis.

In this sample, this clonotype turned up a few times. The chain is built from TRBV5-1 and TRBJ2-1, with a possible D match to TRBD1 (6 bases). Germline CDR1 reads SGHRS; CDR2 reads YFSETQ. V dropped 4 bases and J dropped 4 bases, with 9 bases sitting between them. CDR3 length: 13 amino acids. The CDR3 DNA follows: TGCGCCAGCAGCGTAGGACAGTACAATGAGCAGTTCTTC. Amino acid sequence: CASSVGQYNEQFF.

The sample holds many counts of this clonotype. The rearrangement joins TRBV9 to TRBJ2-3; TRBD2 might be the D (7 bases). The CDR3 totals 14 residues. Germline V lookup: CDR1 SGDLS, CDR2 YYNGEE. V dropped 0 bases and J dropped 6 bases, with 11 bases sitting between them. CDR3 loop: CASSVDRGGDTQYF. CDR3 DNA: TGTGCCAGCAGCGTAGATCGCGGGGGCGATACGCAGTATTTT.

This clonotype was counted many times. This rearrangement joins TRBV10-3 to TRBJ2-2; D is uncertain. This CDR3 has 14 residues. Trimming shortened V by 8 bases and J by 3 bases, and 13 bases separated the two germline ends. Germline V gene lookup returns CDR1 ENHRY and CDR2 SYGVKD. CDR3 loop: CAIRGPSDTGELFF. For the CDR3, the DNA is TGTGCCATCCGTGGCCCGTCCGACACCGGGGAGCTGTTTTTT.

Many counts were recorded for this clonotype. The J gene is TRBJ1-1, the V gene TRBV7-9; D might be TRBD1 (6 bases). Germline-derived CDR1 and CDR2 are SEHNR and FQNEAQ (reference sequence). The CDR3 is 15 amino acids. V gave up 5 bases and J gave up 6 bases, with 19 bases separating them. CDR3 loop: CASSRPWQGIPEAFF. In DNA form, the CDR3 reads TGTGCCAGCAGCCGTCCGTGGCAGGGGATACCTGAAGCTTTCTTT.

The sample holds many counts of this clonotype. The J gene is TRBJ1-3, the V gene TRBV3-1; D might be TRBD1 (6 bases). CDR1 is LGHDT, CDR2 YNNKEL, per germline (reference sequence). V was clipped by 4 bases and J by 2 bases, with 15 bases between them. The CDR3 has 16 residues. In DNA form, the CDR3 reads TGTGCCAGCAGCCCAGGGGCTACAGAGGCTGGAAACACCATATATTTT. Translating it yields CASSPGATEAGNTIYF.

This clonotype was recorded at least ten times. The rearrangement links TRBV7-2 to TRBJ1-1; D ambiguous. The V and J ends lost 1 base and 8 bases respectively, with 8 bases between them. Germline V gene data show CDR1 as SGHTA and CDR2 as FQGNSA. The CDR3 sequence is 12 residues long. The DNA for the CDR3 is TGTGCCAGCAGCTTAGAATACCGGGAAGCTTTCTTT. Translating it yields CASSLEYREAFF.

This clonotype was observed many times. J is TRBJ2-6 and V is TRBV15; the D is unclear. V dropped 0 bases and J dropped 1 base, with 16 bases sitting between them. CDR3 length: 19 amino acids. Germline V CDR1 and CDR2: LNHNV, YYDKDF (reference sequence). CDR3 bases: TGTGCCACCAGCAGAGATGCAGGACGTAAAGAATCTGGGGCCAACGTCCTGACTTTC. Protein product: CATSRDAGRKESGANVLTF. The entire variable domain, with the rest obtained from reference TRBV15 and TRBJ2-6, is as follows: DAMVIQNPRYQVTQFGKPVTLSCSQTLNHNVMYWYQQKSSQAPKLLFHYYDKDFNNEADTPDNFQSRRPNTSFCFLDIRSPGLGDTAMYLCATSRDAGRKESGANVLTFGAGSRLTVL.

This clonotype was detected ten times or more. V is TRBV10-3 and J is TRBJ2-3, with 9 positions matching TRBD2. The germline gives CDR1 ENHRY, CDR2 SYGVKD. J was trimmed by 9 bases and V by 8 bases; bases with no gene match: 9. The CDR3 spans 13 residues. The CDR3 DNA follows: TGTGCCATCGGGGTAGCGGGGGCTGGGACGCAGTATTTT. Its protein product is CAIGVAGAGTQYF.

This clonotype appeared once. Since the CDR3 does not end with the conserved phenylalanine or tryptophan, this likely comes from a read error. The rearrangement uses TRBV20-1 and TRBJ2-1, with 9 bases that match TRBD2. Germline CDR1 is DFQATT and CDR2 is SNEGSKA (reference sequence). CDR3 length: 14 residues. The junction had 11 bases not matched to a gene; V was cut back by 5 bases and J by 9 bases. CDR3 sequence reads: CSARLAETHLEQFN. The DNA of the CDR3 is TGCAGTGCTCGACTAGCGGAGACCCACCTTGAGCAGTTCAAC.

This clonotype was counted many times. The genes are TRBV10-2 and TRBJ1-1; tentative D call: TRBD1 (5 bases). Germline assignment: CDR1 WSHSY and CDR2 SAAADI. The V and J ends lost 1 base and 5 bases respectively, with 8 bases between them. The CDR3 runs to 13 residues. The CDR3 sequence is CASSEYRGTEAFF. The CDR3 bases are TGCGCCAGCAGTGAGTACCGGGGGACTGAAGCTTTCTTT.

This clonotype came up many times. The CDR3 region has the DNA TGCAGTGCTAGTGGGACAGGGGGCTCTAACTATGGCTACACCTTC. Translating it yields CSASGTGGSNYGYTF. The chain couples TRBV20-1 to TRBJ1-2, with 12 bases lining up with TRBD1. J gave up 0 bases and V 3 bases, and 2 bases lay outside the gene matches. The CDR3 consists of 15 residues. Germline lookup yields CDR1 DFQATT and CDR2 SNEGSKA (reference sequence).

A single count supports this clonotype. The V call is TRBV19, the J call TRBJ1-1; TRBD1 matches at 11 bases. Unmatched junction bases numbered 7, after V lost 5 bases and J lost 5 bases. The CDR3 has 15 residues. Germline CDR1 is LNHDA and CDR2 is SQIVND (reference sequence). The CDR3: CASSPGQGAGTEAFF. As DNA, the CDR3 is TGTGCCAGTAGTCCCGGACAGGGGGCAGGGACTGAAGCTTTCTTT.

The table lists this clonotype with a count of one. The rearrangement links TRBV2 to TRBJ1-1; D unresolved. V was cut by 4 bases and J by 3 bases, with 15 bases left in between. From germline, CDR1 is SNHLY and CDR2 FYNNEI. There are 15 residues in the CDR3. CDR3 coding DNA: TGTGCCAGCAGTGGGGTGAGGACGGAATACACTGAAGCTTTCTTT. Protein: CASSGVRTEYTEAFF.

This clonotype occurred many times. The V and J genes are TRBV12-3 or TRBV12-4 and TRBJ2-2; 8 positions match TRBD1. This CDR3 region has 15 residues. V dropped 5 bases and J dropped 1; count of bases not matched to a gene: 3. The CDR3 coding sequence is TGTGCCAGCAGTCGACAGGGGAAGAACACCGGGGAGCTGTTTTTT. Translation gives CASSRQGKNTGELFF.

This clonotype was detected many times. This chain links TRBV20-1 with TRBJ2-3; 9 bases align to TRBD2. CDR1 and CDR2 from the germline V gene are DFQATT and SNEGSKA (reference sequence). V gave up 6 bases and J gave up 1 base; unmatched junction bases: 14. The CDR3 covers 17 residues. The CDR3: CSASSSLSGGRTDTQYF. The CDR3 bases are TGCAGTGCCAGTAGTTCCCTTAGCGGGGGACGCACAGATACGCAGTATTTT.

This chain connects TRBV4-2 to TRBJ2-3; perhaps TRBD1 as D (6 bases). The V gene's germline CDR1 is LGHNA and CDR2 YNFKEQ. Deletions cut 0 bases from V and 6 bases from J, with 16 bases between. This CDR3 region has 16 residues. In DNA form, the CDR3 reads TGTGCCAGCAGCCAAGATGGGGGCAATGCAGGGGATACGCAGTATTTT. It yields the protein CASSQDGGNAGDTQYF.

This clonotype appeared many times. The chain joins TRBV20-1 to TRBJ1-6; D not resolved. The germline CDR1 and CDR2 sequences are DFQATT and SNEGSKA (reference sequence). This CDR3 contains 13 residues. V lost 4 bases to trimming and J lost 6 bases, with 10 bases between them. The CDR3 coding sequence is TGCAGTGCTAACAGACGTCCTAATTCACCCCTCCACTTT. This encodes CSANRRPNSPLHF.

This clonotype has more than one count but fewer than ten. The genes are TRBV7-8 and TRBJ1-5, with 7 nucleotides matching TRBD1. Germline V lookup: CDR1 SGHVS, CDR2 FQNEAQ. Trimming took 1 base from V and 6 from J; bases not matched to a gene: 9. The CDR3 runs 16 residues. This CDR3 reads CASSLGGRGRSQPQHF. The CDR3 DNA sequence: TGTGCCAGCAGCTTAGGGGGCAGGGGGAGAAGTCAGCCCCAGCATTTT.

This clonotype turned up a few times. The rearrangement uses TRBV7-9 and TRBJ1-1; 7 nucleotides align to TRBD1. This CDR3 is built from 18 residues. Trimming at V came to 5 bases and at J to 0 bases, leaving 15 bases not matched to a gene. Germline CDR1 and CDR2: SEHNR and FQNEAQ (reference sequence). The CDR3 loop is CASSGSRGITIMNTEAFF. CDR3 coding DNA: TGTGCCAGCAGCGGAAGCAGGGGGATAACAATCATGAACACTGAAGCTTTCTTT.

Many counts were recorded for this clonotype. The chain employs TRBV12-3 or TRBV12-4 and TRBJ2-2, with 8 bases matching TRBD1. J lost 1 base, V lost 9 bases, and 4 bases had no gene match. The CDR3 is 14 residues long. Here the CDR3 reads CASSGTGNTGELFF. CDR3 in DNA: TGTGCCAGTTCCGGGACAGGGAACACCGGGGAGCTGTTTTTT.

This clonotype was recorded at least ten times. V usage is TRBV10-3 and J usage is TRBJ2-1, with D possibly being TRBD2 (7 bases). The CDR3 loop spans 14 amino acids. Germline V gene lookup returns CDR1 ENHRY and CDR2 SYGVKD. V lost 5 bases to trimming and J lost 7 bases, with 15 bases between them. The CDR3 here is CAISIGGGQNEQFF. The CDR3 DNA reads TGTGCCATCAGTATAGGGGGGGGGCAAAATGAGCAGTTCTTC.

In this sample, this clonotype turned up many times. The chain combines TRBV6-5 with TRBJ1-2; D unresolved. The V end lost 6 bases, the J end lost 2 bases, and 19 bases lay between the germline ends. The CDR3 runs to 16 residues. Germline V CDR1 and CDR2: MNHEY, SVGAGI. This CDR3 reads CASSPGREKINYGYTF. In nucleotides, the CDR3 is TGTGCCAGCAGCCCTGGACGGGAGAAGATAAACTATGGCTACACCTTC.

This clonotype was observed at least ten times. This chain uses TRBV5-1 with TRBJ2-1; 7 bases map to TRBD1. Per germline, CDR1 SGHRS and CDR2 YFSETQ. The trim removed 1 base at V and 0 bases at J, leaving 4 bases unmatched. The CDR3 consists of 16 residues. DNA for the CDR3: TGCGCCAGCAGCTTGAGCCGGGACAGCTCCTACAATGAGCAGTTCTTC. It yields the protein CASSLSRDSSYNEQFF.

This clonotype has ten or more counts. The V gene is TRBV2, the J gene TRBJ2-1; 7 bases match TRBD2. V was pared by 8 bases and J by 6 bases, with 16 bases of the junction left unmatched. This CDR3 has 16 amino acids. Germline V gene lookup returns CDR1 SNHLY and CDR2 FYNNEI. The CDR3 is CASLGREGKWLNEQFF. In DNA, the CDR3 is TGTGCCAGCCTCGGCAGGGAGGGGAAATGGCTCAATGAGCAGTTCTTC.

This clonotype ranks as medium-sized. The chain carries TRBV3-1 and TRBJ1-1; no clear D gene. The ends were cut back, 2 bases at V and 1 base at J, with 8 bases in the middle. Germline V gives CDR1 LGHDT, CDR2 YNNKEL (reference sequence). The length of the CDR3 is 14 residues. CDR3 sequence reads: CASSQYSGNTEAFF. CDR3 bases: TGTGCCAGCAGCCAATATTCAGGGAACACTGAAGCTTTCTTT. The full variable domain, in which reference TRBV3-1 and TRBJ1-1 provide the parts outside the CDR3, is DTAVSQTPKYLVTQMGNDKSIKCEQNLGHDTMYWYKQDSKKFLKIMFSYNNKELIINETVPNRFSPKSPDKAHLNLHINSLELGDSAVYFCASSQYSGNTEAFFGQGTRLTVV.

This clonotype has a count of ten or more. The rearrangement links TRBV27 to TRBJ2-7; D is possibly TRBD2 (6 bases). The CDR3 is 14 amino acids. Germline loops: CDR1 MNHEY, CDR2 SMNVEV (reference sequence). V lost 6 bases and J 3 bases, leaving 15 bases between the germline ends. This chain's CDR3 is CASREGPGYYEQYF. The CDR3 region has the DNA TGTGCCAGCAGGGAGGGCCCCGGCTACTACGAGCAGTACTTC.

This clonotype appeared many times. The chain combines TRBV20-1 with TRBJ2-1; the D gene is possibly TRBD2 (5 bases). V dropped 5 bases and J dropped 0 bases, with 17 bases sitting between them. CDR3 length: 16 amino acids. In germline, CDR1 is DFQATT, CDR2 SNEGSKA (reference sequence). The CDR3 loop is CSALSVGESSYNEQFF. CDR3 sequence (DNA): TGCAGTGCTCTGAGTGTCGGGGAGTCCTCCTACAATGAGCAGTTCTTC.

This clonotype was counted ten times or more. The V call is TRBV5-1, the J call TRBJ2-7, with 7 bases fitting TRBD2. The CDR3 covers 15 residues. CDR1 SGHRS and CDR2 YFSETQ come from the germline V gene. J lost 3 bases, V lost 0 bases, and 6 bases had no gene match. CDR3 amino acids: CASSLGLAEIYEQYF. The CDR3 region has the DNA TGCGCCAGCAGCTTGGGTCTAGCGGAGATCTACGAGCAGTACTTC.

This clonotype was found many times. The rearrangement uses TRBV6-5 and TRBJ1-5; D not resolved. CDR1 MNHEY and CDR2 SVGAGI come from the germline V gene. The CDR3 sequence is 16 residues long. V was pared by 4 bases and J by 7 bases, with 20 bases between. The CDR3 nucleotides read TGTGCCAGCAGTTCCTCTCCCGTCCCTGGTGGGCAGCCCCAGCATTTT. Translation: CASSSSPVPGGQPQHF.

This clonotype was seen many times. This rearrangement joins TRBV10-1 to TRBJ2-1; 7 bases map to TRBD1. The CDR3 covers 13 residues. J gave up 5 bases and V 6 bases, and 4 bases lay outside the gene matches. In germline, CDR1 is WNHNN, CDR2 SYGVQD (reference sequence). CDR3 coding DNA: TGCGCCAGCAGAGGGCAGGGGGACAATGAGCAGTTCTTC. The encoded protein is CASRGQGDNEQFF.

This clonotype was seen many times. V and J are TRBV12-3 or TRBV12-4 and TRBJ2-1; possibly TRBD1 for D (5 bases). The V end was cut by 8 bases, the J end by 9 bases, with 11 bases between. The CDR3 totals 11 residues. The CDR3 is CASLQGFEQFF. The DNA for the CDR3 is TGTGCCAGCCTTCAGGGATTTGAGCAGTTCTTC.